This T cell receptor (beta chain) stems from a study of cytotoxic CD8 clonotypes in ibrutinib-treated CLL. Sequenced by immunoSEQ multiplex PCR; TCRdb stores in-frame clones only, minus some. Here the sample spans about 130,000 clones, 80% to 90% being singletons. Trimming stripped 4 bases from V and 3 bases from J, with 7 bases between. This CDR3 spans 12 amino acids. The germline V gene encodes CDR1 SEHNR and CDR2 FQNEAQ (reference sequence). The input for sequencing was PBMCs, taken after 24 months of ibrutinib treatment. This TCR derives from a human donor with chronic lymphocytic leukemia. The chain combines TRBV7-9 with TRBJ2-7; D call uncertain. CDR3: CASSSTDYEQYF. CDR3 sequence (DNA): TGTGCCAGCAGCTCGACCGACTACGAGCAGTACTTC. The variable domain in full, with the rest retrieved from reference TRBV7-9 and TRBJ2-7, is DTGVSQNPRHKITKRGQNVTFRCDPISEHNRLYWYRQTLGQGPEFLTYFQNEAQLEKSRLLSDRFSAERPKGSFSTLEIQRTEQGDSAMYLCASSSTDYEQYFGPGTRLTVT.